This TCR beta chain is drawn from a study of blood T cell repertoires in COVID-19. TCRdb's copy holds only in-frame clones and misses some; the assay was immunoSEQ multiplex PCR. Among roughly 250,000 clones listed, around 83% were seen once. Germline CDR1 GTSNPN, CDR2 SVGIG (reference sequence). The CDR3 is 15 amino acids. Deletions cut 6 bases from V and 5 bases from J, with 17 bases between. The V gene is TRBV30, the J gene TRBJ1-6; D not resolved. This TCR derives from a woman aged 55-69 years with active or convalescent COVID-19. The sequenced material came from peripheral blood. CDR3 in DNA: TGTGCCTGCACCGGGGTGAGTGGGAATAATTCACCCCTCCACTTT. Amino acid sequence: CACTGVSGNNSPLHF.